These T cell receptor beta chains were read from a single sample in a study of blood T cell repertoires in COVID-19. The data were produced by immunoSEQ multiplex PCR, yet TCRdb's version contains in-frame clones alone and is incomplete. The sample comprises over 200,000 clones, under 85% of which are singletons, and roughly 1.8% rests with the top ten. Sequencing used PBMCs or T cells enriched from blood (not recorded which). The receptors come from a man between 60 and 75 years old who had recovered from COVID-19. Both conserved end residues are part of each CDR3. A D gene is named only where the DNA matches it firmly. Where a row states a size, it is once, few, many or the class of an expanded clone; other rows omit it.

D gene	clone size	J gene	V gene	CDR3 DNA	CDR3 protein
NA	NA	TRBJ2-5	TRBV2	TGTGCCAGCACAGGGCAGGGGATAGAGACCCAGTACTTC	CASTGQGIETQYF
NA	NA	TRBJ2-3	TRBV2	TGTGCCAGCAGGGGTCAGGGCGCCGGGCAGTATTTT	CASRGQGAGQYF
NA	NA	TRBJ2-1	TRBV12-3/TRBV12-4	TGTGCCAGCAGTTTACTCCGTTACAATGAGCAGTTCTTC	CASSLLRYNEQFF
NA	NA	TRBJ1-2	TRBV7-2	TGTGCCAGCAGCTTAGCGGTTGTGTCGGGCGGGGACTATGGCTACACCTTC	CASSLAVVSGGDYGYTF
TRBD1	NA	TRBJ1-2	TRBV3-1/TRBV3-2	TGTGCCAGCAGCCAAGATGCCGTACAGGGGCTTCACACCTTC	CASSQDAVQGLHTF
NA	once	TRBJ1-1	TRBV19	TGTGCCAGTAGTATACCAGGGGTGAACACTGAAGCTTTCTTT	CASSIPGVNTEAFF
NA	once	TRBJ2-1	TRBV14	TGTGCCAGCAGCCACCGACAGGCTGTCCAACGTCAAGGCTGGGTTGAGCAGTTCTTC	CASSHRQAVQRQGWVEQFF
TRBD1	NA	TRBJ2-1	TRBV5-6	TGTGCCAGCAGCTCCCACGTACAGGGGAAGCAGTTCTTC	CASSSHVQGKQFF
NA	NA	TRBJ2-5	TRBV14	TGTGCCAGCAGCCAAAATAGGGAGGAAGAGACCCAGTACTTC	CASSQNREEETQYF
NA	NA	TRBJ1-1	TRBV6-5	TGTGCCAGCGGGAGCACTGAAGCTTTCTTT	CASGSTEAFF
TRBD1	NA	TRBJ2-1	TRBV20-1	TGCAGTGCTAGTTCCGGGACAGGTAGGAATGAGCAGTTCTTC	CSASSGTGRNEQFF
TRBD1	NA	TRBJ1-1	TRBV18	TGTGCCAGCTCACTCGGGACAGGCCTGAACACTGAAGCTTTCTTT	CASSLGTGLNTEAFF
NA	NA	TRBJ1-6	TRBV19	TGTGCCAGGGGGGGGTGGCACAACCCGTCACCCCTCCACTTT	CARGGWHNPSPLHF
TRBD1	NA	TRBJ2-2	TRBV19	TGTGCCAGTATGAAGGGGACAGGGGACACCGGGGAGCTGTTTTTT	CASMKGTGDTGELFF
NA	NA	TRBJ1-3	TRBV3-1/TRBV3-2	TGTGCCAGCAGCGACAACTCTGGAAACACCATATATTTT	CASSDNSGNTIYF
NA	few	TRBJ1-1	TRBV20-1	TGCAGTGCTAGAGATGACAGGGAAGCTTTCTTT	CSARDDREAFF
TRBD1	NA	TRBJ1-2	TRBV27	TGTGCCAGCAGTTCAGGGGGTGGACCTAACTATGGCTACACCTTC	CASSSGGGPNYGYTF
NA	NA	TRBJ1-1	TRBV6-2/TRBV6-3	TGTGCCAGCAGTTACCCGCCGAGGGATTGGAACACTGAAGCTTTCTTT	CASSYPPRDWNTEAFF
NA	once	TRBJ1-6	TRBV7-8	TGTGCCAGCAGCCCTGTTAGGAGCTCCTATAATTCACCCCTCCACTTT	CASSPVRSSYNSPLHF
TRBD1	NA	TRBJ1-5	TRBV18	TGTGCCAGCTCACCGGGACAGACAAATCAGCCCCAGCATTTT	CASSPGQTNQPQHF
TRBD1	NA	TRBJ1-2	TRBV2	TGTGCCAGCCGCGGGGCCCAGGGGGCTTTTGGCTATGGCTACACCTTC	CASRGAQGAFGYGYTF
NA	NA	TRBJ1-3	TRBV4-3	TGCGCCAGCAGCCCCGAAGGCGGAGCCTCTGGAAACACCATATATTTT	CASSPEGGASGNTIYF
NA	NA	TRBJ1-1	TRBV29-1	TGCAGCGTTTCGGGGCGGGGAACTGAAGCTTTCTTT	CSVSGRGTEAFF
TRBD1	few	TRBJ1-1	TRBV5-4	TGTGCCAGCAGCTTTACTTGGGACAGGGATGACACTGAAGCTTTCTTT	CASSFTWDRDDTEAFF
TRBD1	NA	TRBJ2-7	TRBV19	TGTGCCAGTAGTATCGAGGACAGGGGGTTCTACGAGCAGTACTTC	CASSIEDRGFYEQYF
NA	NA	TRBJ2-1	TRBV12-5	TGTGCTAGTGGTTCGCTCCGGGACACCCAGAGCTCCTACAATGAGCAGTTCTTC	CASGSLRDTQSSYNEQFF
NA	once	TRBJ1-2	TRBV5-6	TGTGCCAGCAGCCCTGCGCTCGCGGGCGCTAGTTGGACCTTC	CASSPALAGASWTF
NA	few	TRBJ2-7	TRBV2	TGTGCCAGCAGAGTAGCTGCCATCCACGAGCAGTACTTC	CASRVAAIHEQYF
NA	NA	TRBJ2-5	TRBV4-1	TGCGCCAGCAGGGCAGAAGAGACCCAGTACTTC	CASRAEETQYF
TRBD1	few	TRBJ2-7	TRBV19	TGTGCCAGTAGTATTTCCGGGACAGGGCTTCGGTACGAGCAGTACTTC	CASSISGTGLRYEQYF
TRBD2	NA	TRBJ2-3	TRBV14	TGTGCCAGCAGCCCGCGGGGCGGGGGGCGTTACACAGATACGCAGTATTTT	CASSPRGGGRYTDTQYF
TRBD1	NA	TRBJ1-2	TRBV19	TGTGCCAGTAGTAAAGAAGCCTCGACAGGGCAGCACTATGGCTACACCTTC	CASSKEASTGQHYGYTF
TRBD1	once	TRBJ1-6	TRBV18	TGTGCCAGCTCAACACAGGGGGCGCAAGGCTCACCCCTCCACTTT	CASSTQGAQGSPLHF
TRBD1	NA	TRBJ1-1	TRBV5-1	TGCGCCAGCAGCTGGACAGGGGAGAGCACTGAAGCTTTCTTT	CASSWTGESTEAFF
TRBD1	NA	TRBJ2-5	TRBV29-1	TGCAGCGTTGACAGGGGGCAAGAGACCCAGTACTTC	CSVDRGQETQYF
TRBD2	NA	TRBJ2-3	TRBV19	TGTGCCAGTAGTATGGCAGGGGTAAGCGGGGGCGCAGATACGCAGTATTTT	CASSMAGVSGGADTQYF
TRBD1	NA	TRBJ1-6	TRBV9	TGTGCCAGCAGCGACGGGACAGGTAATTCACCCCTCCACTTT	CASSDGTGNSPLHF
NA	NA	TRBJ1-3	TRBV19	TGTGCCAGTAGTAGAGCGGGGGACTCTGGAAACACCATATATTTT	CASSRAGDSGNTIYF
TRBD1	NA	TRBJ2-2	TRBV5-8	TGTGCCAGCAGCCTGGACAGGGGGCCGAACACCGGGGAGCTGTTTTTT	CASSLDRGPNTGELFF
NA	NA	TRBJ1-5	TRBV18	TGTGCCAGCTCCCTCAGCAATCAGCCCCAGCATTTT	CASSLSNQPQHF
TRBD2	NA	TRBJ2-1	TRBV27	TGTGCCAGCAGTCCCCGGACTAGCGGGAGCTACAATGAGCAGTTCTTC	CASSPRTSGSYNEQFF
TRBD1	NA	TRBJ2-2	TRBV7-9	TGTGCCAGCAGCGGTCGGACAGGGGACACCGGGGAGCTGTTTTTT	CASSGRTGDTGELFF
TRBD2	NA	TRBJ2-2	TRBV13	TGTGCCAGCACCATAGCGGGGGGTTATAACACCGGGGAGCTGTTTTTT	CASTIAGGYNTGELFF
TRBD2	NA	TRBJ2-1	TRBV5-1	TGCGCCAGCAGTCCCTGGAGGGCTAGCGGGAATGAGCAGTTCTTC	CASSPWRASGNEQFF
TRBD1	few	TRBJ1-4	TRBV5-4	TGTGCCAGCAGCTTGGGGGACAGGGGGCGCGGTGAAAAACTGTTTTTT	CASSLGDRGRGEKLFF
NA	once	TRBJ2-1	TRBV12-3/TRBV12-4	TGTGCCAGCAGCCCGGAAGGGGGTGAGCAGTTCTTC	CASSPEGGEQFF
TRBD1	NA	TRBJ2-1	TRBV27	TGTGCCAGCAGCCGCGACAGGGTATCCTACAATGAGCAGTTCTTC	CASSRDRVSYNEQFF
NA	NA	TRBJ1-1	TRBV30	TGTGCCTGGAGGGCAGGGAAGACTGAAGCTTTCTTT	CAWRAGKTEAFF
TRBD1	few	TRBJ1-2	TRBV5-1	TGCGCCAGCAGCTTGGGACAGGGGGCAGAGTATGGCTACACCTTC	CASSLGQGAEYGYTF
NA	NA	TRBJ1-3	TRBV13	TGTGCCAGCAGCACAGGGGGAAACACCATATATTTT	CASSTGGNTIYF
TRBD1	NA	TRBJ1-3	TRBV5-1	TGCGCCAGCAGCTTTCAGGGGGCGACTGGAAACACCATATATTTT	CASSFQGATGNTIYF
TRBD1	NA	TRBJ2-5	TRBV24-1	TGTGCCACCAGTGACCCGACAGGGGTTGAGACCCAGTACTTC	CATSDPTGVETQYF